This T cell receptor beta chain was identified in a study of OX40 agonist ivuxolimab in advanced cancers. Looking at the study overall: Patients took ivuxolimab, an agonistic anti-OX40 (CD134) antibody. The patients received ivuxolimab by intravenous route every 2 weeks at 0.01 to 10 mg/kg. Dose-escalation cases comprised hepatocellular carcinoma, melanoma, renal cell or head and neck cancer. Three patients responded partially, comprising one with hepatocellular carcinoma and two with cutaneous melanoma.

Assay: immunoSEQ multiplex PCR; the TCRdb copy retains only in-frame clones and omits some. The sample lists tens of thousands of clones; about 88% were seen once. The junction had 10 bases not matched to a gene; V was cut back by 1 base and J by 9 bases. CDR1 and CDR2 from the germline V gene are SGHNT and YENEEA. The CDR3 spans 16 residues. This chain connects TRBV11-3 to TRBJ2-1; 9 bases align to TRBD2. This TCR was recovered from an adult with an advanced solid tumor such as melanoma, head and neck, liver or kidney cancer. Material: CD4+ or CD8+ T cells sorted from blood, obtained in a trial of the OX40 agonist ivuxolimab. DNA for the CDR3: TGTGCCAGCAGCTTAGTTGCGGGAGGGCCGGGGGGTGAGCAGTTCTTC. Encoded protein: CASSLVAGGPGGEQFF.